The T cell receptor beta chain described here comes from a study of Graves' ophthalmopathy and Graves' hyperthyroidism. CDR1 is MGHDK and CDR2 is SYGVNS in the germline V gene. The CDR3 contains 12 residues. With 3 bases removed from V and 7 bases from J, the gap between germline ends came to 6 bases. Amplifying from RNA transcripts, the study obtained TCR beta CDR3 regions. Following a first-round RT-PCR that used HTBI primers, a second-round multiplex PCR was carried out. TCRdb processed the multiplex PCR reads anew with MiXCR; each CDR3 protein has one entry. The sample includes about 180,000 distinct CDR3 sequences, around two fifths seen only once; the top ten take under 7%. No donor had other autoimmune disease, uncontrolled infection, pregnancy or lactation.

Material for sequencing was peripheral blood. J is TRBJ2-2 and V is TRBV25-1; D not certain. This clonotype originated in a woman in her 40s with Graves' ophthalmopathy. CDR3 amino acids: CASSDWGGELFF. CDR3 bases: TGTGCCAGCAGTGATTGGGGCGGGGAGCTGTTTTTT.